This paragraph reports one TCR beta chain. Its antigen is not identified. The read comes to an end 3 residues before the CDR3 does, leaving the germline J gene to fill in the end. These data come from a study of T cell clonality in common variable immunodeficiency. CDR1 and CDR2 from the germline V gene are GTSNPN and SVGIG (reference sequence). The V gene end was trimmed by 8 bases and the J gene end by 6 bases; junction bases not matched to a gene: 9. The CDR3 is 13 residues long. Of CVID subjects, under 16 were female and over 25 male, mean age about 40. Blood samples were heparinized, about 5 to 8 ml per donor. Some clones are missing from TCRdb's copy, which holds only in-frame ones; the method was immunoSEQ multiplex PCR. There are around 32,000 clones in the sample, none observed a single time. Study-level results: CVID subjects shared fewer TCRbeta clones than healthy controls did. Reportedly, TCR beta sequences from common variable immunodeficiency showed fewer deletions and N-nucleotide insertions.

The V and J genes are TRBV30 and TRBJ1-4; 7 nucleotides line up with TRBD1. This clonotype was sampled from a human donor with common variable immunodeficiency. The specimen was peripheral blood mononuclear cells. CDR3: CATSAGGHEKLFF. Partial CDR3 DNA: TGTGCCACGTCGGCAGGGGGTCATGAAAAA.